This T cell receptor (beta chain) was retrieved from a study of blood T cell repertoires in COVID-19. About the research overall: COVID-19 samples collected from the United States, Italy and Spain covered acute and convalescent phases. PBMCs, B-cell-depleted T cells, or T cells provided the cDNA or gDNA that made up the material.

Germline CDR1 is SGHVS and CDR2 is FQNEAQ. V was clipped by 4 bases and J by 1 base, with 13 bases between them. This CDR3 comprises 15 residues. Methods used by the authors: Amplifying reference gene primers gave estimates of nucleated cell counts. The data were produced by immunoSEQ multiplex PCR, yet TCRdb's version contains in-frame clones alone and is incomplete. The DNA was the basis for D and trimming; V, J and clone size are from that table. In the table there are 130,000 to 150,000 clones, about 88% of which are singletons. This chain uses TRBV7-8 with TRBJ1-1; D might be TRBD1 (6 bases). This clonotype originated in a man between 45 and 60 years old with active or convalescent COVID-19. Sequencing was done on a sample of peripheral blood. CDR3 loop: CASSSHQGRNTEAFF. CDR3 DNA: TGTGCCAGCAGCTCCCATCAGGGGAGGAACACTGAAGCTTTCTTT.